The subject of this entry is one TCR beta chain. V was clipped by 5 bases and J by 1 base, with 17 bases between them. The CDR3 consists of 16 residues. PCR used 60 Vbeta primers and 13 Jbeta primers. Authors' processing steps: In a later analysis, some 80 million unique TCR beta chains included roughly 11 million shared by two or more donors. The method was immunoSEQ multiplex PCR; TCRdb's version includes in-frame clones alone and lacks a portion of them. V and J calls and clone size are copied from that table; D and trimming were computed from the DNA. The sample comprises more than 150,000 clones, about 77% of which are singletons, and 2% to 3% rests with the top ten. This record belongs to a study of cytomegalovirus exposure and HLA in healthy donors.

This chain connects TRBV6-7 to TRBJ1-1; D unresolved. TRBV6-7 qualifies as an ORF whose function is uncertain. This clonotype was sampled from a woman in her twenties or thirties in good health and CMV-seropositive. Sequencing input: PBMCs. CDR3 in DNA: TGTGCCAGCAGTCCCACGCCTGGGCTTGGGAACACTGAAGCTTTCTTT. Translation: CASSPTPGLGNTEAFF.